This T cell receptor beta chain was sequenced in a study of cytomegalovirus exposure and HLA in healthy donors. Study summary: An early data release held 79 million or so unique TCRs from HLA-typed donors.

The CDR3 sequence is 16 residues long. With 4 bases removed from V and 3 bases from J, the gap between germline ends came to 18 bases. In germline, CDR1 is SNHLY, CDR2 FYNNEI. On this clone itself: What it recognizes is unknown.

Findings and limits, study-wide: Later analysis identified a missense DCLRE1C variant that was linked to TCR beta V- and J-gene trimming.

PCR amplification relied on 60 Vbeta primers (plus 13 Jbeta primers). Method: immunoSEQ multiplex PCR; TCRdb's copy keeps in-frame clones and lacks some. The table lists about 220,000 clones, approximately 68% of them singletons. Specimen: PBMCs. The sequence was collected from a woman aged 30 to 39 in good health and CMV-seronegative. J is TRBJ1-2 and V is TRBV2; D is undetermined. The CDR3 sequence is CASSVETVGSDYGYTF. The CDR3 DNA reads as TGTGCCAGCAGTGTCGAAACAGTGGGGAGTGACTATGGCTACACCTTC.